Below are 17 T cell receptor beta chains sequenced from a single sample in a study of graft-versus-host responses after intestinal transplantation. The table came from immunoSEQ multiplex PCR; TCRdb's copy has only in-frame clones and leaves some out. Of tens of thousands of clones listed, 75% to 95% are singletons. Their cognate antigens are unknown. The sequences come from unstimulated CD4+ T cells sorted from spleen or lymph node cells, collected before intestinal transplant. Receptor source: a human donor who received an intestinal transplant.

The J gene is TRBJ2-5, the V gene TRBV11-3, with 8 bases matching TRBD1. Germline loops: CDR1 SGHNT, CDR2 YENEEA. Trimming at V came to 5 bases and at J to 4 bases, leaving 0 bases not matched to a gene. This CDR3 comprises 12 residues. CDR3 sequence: CASSGQGETQYF. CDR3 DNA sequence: TGTGCCAGCAGCGGACAGGGAGAGACCCAGTACTTC. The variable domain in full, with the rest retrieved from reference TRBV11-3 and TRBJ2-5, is EAGVVQSPRYKIIEKKQPVAFWCNPISGHNTLYWYLQNLGQGPELLIRYENEEAVDDSQLPKDRFSAERLKGVDSTLKIQPAELGDSAVYLCASSGQGETQYFGPGTRLLVL.

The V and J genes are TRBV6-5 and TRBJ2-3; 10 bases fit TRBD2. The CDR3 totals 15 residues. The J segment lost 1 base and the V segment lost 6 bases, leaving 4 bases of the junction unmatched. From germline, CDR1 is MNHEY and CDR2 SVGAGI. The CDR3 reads CASSTSGVGTDTQYF. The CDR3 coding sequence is TGTGCCAGCAGCACTAGCGGGGTGGGCACAGATACGCAGTATTTT.

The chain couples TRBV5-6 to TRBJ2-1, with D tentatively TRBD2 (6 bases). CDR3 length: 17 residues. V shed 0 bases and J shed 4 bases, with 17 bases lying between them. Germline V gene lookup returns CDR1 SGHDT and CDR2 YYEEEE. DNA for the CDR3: TGTGCCAGCAGCTTGGGGGGGGTGAACCCTGGTTACAATGAGCAGTTCTTC. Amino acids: CASSLGGVNPGYNEQFF.

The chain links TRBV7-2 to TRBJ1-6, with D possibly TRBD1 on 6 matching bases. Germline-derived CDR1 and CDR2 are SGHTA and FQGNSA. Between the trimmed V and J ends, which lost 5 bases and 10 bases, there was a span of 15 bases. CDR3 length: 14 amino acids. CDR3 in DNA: TGTGCCAGCAGCCTATCGGGGGGGGCATCACCCCTCCACTTT. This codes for CASSLSGGASPLHF.

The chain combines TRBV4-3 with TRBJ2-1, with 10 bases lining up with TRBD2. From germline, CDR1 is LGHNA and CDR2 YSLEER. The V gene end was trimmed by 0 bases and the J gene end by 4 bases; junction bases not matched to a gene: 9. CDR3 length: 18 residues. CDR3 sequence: CASSQDQPSGGNYNEQFF. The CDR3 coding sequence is TGCGCCAGCAGCCAAGATCAACCTAGCGGGGGAAATTACAATGAGCAGTTCTTC.

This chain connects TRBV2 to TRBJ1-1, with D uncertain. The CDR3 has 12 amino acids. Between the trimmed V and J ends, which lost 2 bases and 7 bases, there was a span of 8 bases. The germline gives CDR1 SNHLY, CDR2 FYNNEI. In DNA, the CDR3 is TGTGCCAGCAGTGAACCCAGCGGTGAAGCTTTCTTT. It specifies CASSEPSGEAFF.

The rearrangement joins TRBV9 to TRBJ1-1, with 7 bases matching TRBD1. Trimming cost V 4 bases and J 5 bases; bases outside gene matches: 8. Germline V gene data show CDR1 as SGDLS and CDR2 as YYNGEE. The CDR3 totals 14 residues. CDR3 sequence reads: CASSLRQGLTEAFF. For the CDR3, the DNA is TGTGCCAGCAGCCTTCGACAGGGATTGACTGAAGCTTTCTTT.

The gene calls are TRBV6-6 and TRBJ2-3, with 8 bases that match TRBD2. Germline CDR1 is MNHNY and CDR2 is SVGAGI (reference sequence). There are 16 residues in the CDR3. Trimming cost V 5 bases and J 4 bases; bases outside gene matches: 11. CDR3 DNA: TGTGCCAGCAGTCAACCAAATAAGCGGGGGCCAGATACGCAGTATTTT. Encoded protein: CASSQPNKRGPDTQYF.

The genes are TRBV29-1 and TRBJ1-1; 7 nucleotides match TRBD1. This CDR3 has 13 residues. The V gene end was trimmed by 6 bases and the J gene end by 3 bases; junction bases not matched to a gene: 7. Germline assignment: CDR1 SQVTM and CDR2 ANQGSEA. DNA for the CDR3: TGCAGCGTGAGTACAGGGGCTTACACTGAAGCTTTCTTT. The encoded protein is CSVSTGAYTEAFF.

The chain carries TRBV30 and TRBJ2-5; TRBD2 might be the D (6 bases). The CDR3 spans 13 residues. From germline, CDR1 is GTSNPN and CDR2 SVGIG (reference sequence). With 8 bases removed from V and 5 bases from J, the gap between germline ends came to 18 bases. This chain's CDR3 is CAQTRDAGETQYF. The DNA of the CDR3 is TGTGCCCAAACCCGGGACGCGGGGGAGACCCAGTACTTC.

CDR3 loop: CASSRGHTPVEQYF. The CDR3 DNA follows: TGTGCCAGCAGTCGCGGGCACACTCCTGTCGAGCAGTACTTC. The V gene is TRBV9, the J gene TRBJ2-7, with a tentative D call TRBD2 (5 bases). CDR1 SGDLS and CDR2 YYNGEE come from the germline V gene. Trimming removed 5 bases from V and 6 bases from J, with 18 bases in between. There are 14 residues in the CDR3.

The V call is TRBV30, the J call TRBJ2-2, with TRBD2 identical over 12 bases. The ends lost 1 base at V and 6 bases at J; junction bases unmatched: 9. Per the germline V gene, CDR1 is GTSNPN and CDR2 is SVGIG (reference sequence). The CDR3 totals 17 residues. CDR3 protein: CAWSGRLAGEWAGELFF. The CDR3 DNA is TGTGCCTGGAGTGGACGACTAGCGGGGGAGTGGGCCGGGGAGCTGTTTTTT.

CDR3 sequence reads: CASSLRGSSYNEQFF. Here the CDR3 DNA reads TGTGCCAGCAGCCTCCGGGGATCGTCCTACAATGAGCAGTTCTTC. V usage is TRBV7-6 and J usage is TRBJ2-1; D might be TRBD2 (5 bases). The CDR3 is made up of 15 amino acids. The V end was cut by 5 bases, the J end by 1 base, with 12 bases between. The germline CDR1 and CDR2 sequences are SGHVS and FNYEAQ. Looking up the rest from reference TRBV7-6 and TRBJ2-1 gives the full variable domain: GAGVSQSPRYKVTKRGQDVALRCDPISGHVSLYWYRQALGQGPEFLTYFNYEAQQDKSGLPNDRFSAERPEGSISTLTIQRTEQRDSAMYRCASSLRGSSYNEQFFGPGTRLTVL.

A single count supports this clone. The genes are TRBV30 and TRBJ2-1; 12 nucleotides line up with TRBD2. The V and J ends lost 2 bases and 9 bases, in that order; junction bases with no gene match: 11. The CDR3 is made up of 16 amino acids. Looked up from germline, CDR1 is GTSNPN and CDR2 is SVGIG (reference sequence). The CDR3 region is CAWSLLAGGLRAEQFF. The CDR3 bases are TGTGCCTGGAGTTTACTAGCGGGGGGCTTGAGGGCTGAGCAGTTCTTC.

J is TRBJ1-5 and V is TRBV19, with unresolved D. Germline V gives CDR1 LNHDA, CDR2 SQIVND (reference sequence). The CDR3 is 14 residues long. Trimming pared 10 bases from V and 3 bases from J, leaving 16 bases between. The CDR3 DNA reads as TGTGCCACCGTCCCGGGAGGGCCCAATCAGCCCCAGCATTTT. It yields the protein CATVPGGPNQPQHF. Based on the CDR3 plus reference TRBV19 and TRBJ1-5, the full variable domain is DGGITQSPKYLFRKEGQNVTLSCEQNLNHDAMYWYRQDPGQGLRLIYYSQIVNDFQKGDIAEGYSVSREKKESFPLTVTSAQKNPTAFYLCATVPGGPNQPQHFGDGTRLSIL.

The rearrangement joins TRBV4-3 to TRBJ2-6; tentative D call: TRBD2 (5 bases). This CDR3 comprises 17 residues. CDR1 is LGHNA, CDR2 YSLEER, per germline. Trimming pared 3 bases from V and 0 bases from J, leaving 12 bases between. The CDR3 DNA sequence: TGCGCCAGCAGCCAGGAGGATCGGTTCTCTGGGGCCAACGTCCTGACTTTC. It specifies CASSQEDRFSGANVLTF.

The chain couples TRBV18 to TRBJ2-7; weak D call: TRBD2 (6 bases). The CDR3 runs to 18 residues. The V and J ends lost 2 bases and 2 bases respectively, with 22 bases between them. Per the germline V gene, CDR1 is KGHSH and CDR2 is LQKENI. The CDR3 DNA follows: TGTGCCAGCTCACCATTTTCGGGACTCATGGGAACGGCCTACGAGCAGTACTTC. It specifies CASSPFSGLMGTAYEQYF.